This T cell receptor (beta chain) was identified during a study of cytomegalovirus exposure and HLA in healthy donors. Overall study context: The 110 million or so unique TCR beta sequences, from 150 million to 200 million T cells, were found by an earlier analysis. Study-level points and caveats: Most TCR beta V segments were productive about 87% or about 30% of the time in an earlier analysis.

V lost 4 bases, J lost 0 bases, and 16 bases lay in between. Germline CDR1 and CDR2: LGHNA and YSLEER. This CDR3 is built from 17 residues. PCR was performed using 60 Vbeta and 13 Jbeta primers. Only in-frame clones appear in the TCRdb table, and some are missing; sequencing was by immunoSEQ multiplex PCR. The sample carries over 90,000 clones, 76% recorded once. Comments on this clone: Its matching antigen is unknown.

The sequence was obtained from a woman aged 18-30 years in good health and CMV-seropositive. The sequencing input was PBMCs. The genes are TRBV4-3 and TRBJ2-1; D might be TRBD2 (5 bases). The CDR3 region has the DNA TGCGCCAGCAGCCCCCTACTAGAAATCGGCTCCTACAATGAGCAGTTCTTC. Residues: CASSPLLEIGSYNEQFF.